A selection of T cell receptor beta chains follows, all from one sample in a study of CD8+ T cells in alopecia areata. The method was immunoSEQ multiplex PCR; TCRdb's version includes in-frame clones alone and lacks a portion of them. The table has some 170,000 clones, 58% seen once. Material: CD4+ T cells sorted from blood, obtained between weeks 55 and 70, from a patient treated with tofacitinib. The receptors were gathered from a human donor with alopecia areata. Each CDR3 is given with its conserved first and last residue. The order of the fields is V gene, clone size, J gene, D gene, CDR3 protein, CDR3 DNA. A D gene is named only where the DNA matches it firmly. Rows may omit the clone size; those that give it use once, few, many or a size class.

TRBV15	-	TRBJ1-5	TRBD1	CATSSRGTGNQPQHF	TGTGCCACCAGCAGTCGCGGGACAGGCAATCAGCCCCAGCATTTT
TRBV30	few	TRBJ2-7	TRBD1	CAWRTGGTYEQYF	TGTGCCTGGAGGACAGGGGGCACGTACGAGCAGTACTTC
TRBV6-5	once	TRBJ1-2	-	CASSYSWNNYGYTF	TGTGCCAGCAGTTACTCTTGGAATAACTATGGCTACACCTTC
TRBV29-1	-	TRBJ1-1	-	CSVDPGNAFF	TGCAGCGTTGATCCGGGGAACGCTTTCTTT
TRBV25-1	-	TRBJ1-3	-	CASSVLGRLEDTIYF	TGTGCCAGCAGTGTCCTAGGCAGGTTGGAGGACACCATATATTTT
TRBV29-1	-	TRBJ1-2	TRBD1	CSVDGDRGPYGYGYTF	TGCAGCGTTGATGGCGACAGGGGCCCATACGGCTATGGCTACACCTTC
TRBV6-5	-	TRBJ2-2	TRBD1	CASSRDRVTGELFF	TGTGCCAGCAGCCGGGACAGGGTCACCGGGGAGCTGTTTTTT
TRBV15	once	TRBJ1-2	-	CATSRAKGGGYTF	TGTGCCACCAGTCGCGCCAAGGGGGGTGGCTACACCTTC
TRBV7-8	-	TRBJ2-5	-	CASSLVGEGTQYF	TGTGCCAGCAGCTTAGTAGGAGAGGGGACCCAGTACTTC
TRBV15	-	TRBJ2-5	TRBD2	CATSISSGGGETQYF	TGTGCCACCAGCATTAGTAGCGGGGGCGGGGAGACCCAGTACTTC
TRBV30	once	TRBJ1-5	-	CAWSVKGREQPQHF	TGTGCCTGGAGTGTAAAGGGGCGCGAGCAGCCCCAGCATTTT
TRBV2	-	TRBJ2-4	-	CATTGLAKNIQYF	TGTGCCACGACAGGACTAGCCAAAAACATTCAGTACTTC
TRBV4-2	few	TRBJ1-2	-	CASSQQGRRGGGYTF	TGTGCCAGCAGCCAGCAAGGACGCAGAGGGGGTGGCTACACCTTC
TRBV4-1	-	TRBJ2-7	-	CASSQDTTLYF	TGCGCCAGCAGCCAAGATACTACCTTATACTTC
TRBV12-5	-	TRBJ2-7	-	CASGLGAGSYEQYF	TGTGCTAGTGGTTTGGGTGCAGGGTCCTACGAGCAGTACTTC
TRBV6-5	once	TRBJ1-3	-	CASKMVAGNTIYF	TGTGCCAGCAAGATGGTGGCTGGAAACACCATATATTTT
TRBV18	once	TRBJ2-7	-	CASSPDSYEQYF	TGTGCCAGCTCACCGGACTCTTACGAGCAGTACTTC
TRBV29-1	-	TRBJ2-1	-	CSVELAVRFNEQFF	TGCAGCGTTGAACTCGCGGTTAGGTTCAATGAGCAGTTCTTC
TRBV9	-	TRBJ1-1	-	CASSVMGTEAFF	TGTGCCAGCAGCGTAATGGGGACTGAAGCTTTCTTT
TRBV5-1	few	TRBJ1-1	-	CASSWGADNTEAFF	TGCGCCAGCAGCTGGGGGGCGGACAACACTGAAGCTTTCTTT
TRBV30	few	TRBJ2-7	-	CAWSVPYEQYF	TGTGCCTGGAGTGTCCCCTACGAGCAGTACTTC
TRBV29-1	-	TRBJ2-7	-	CSARRGPRLEQYF	TGCAGCGCCCGCCGGGGACCCCGATTGGAGCAGTACTTC
TRBV6-5	-	TRBJ1-2	TRBD1	CASSYVNRGLYGYTF	TGTGCCAGCAGTTATGTAAACAGGGGCCTCTATGGCTACACCTTC
TRBV6-6	-	TRBJ1-2	-	CASSPTGRGYTF	TGTGCCAGCAGTCCTACAGGGAGAGGCTACACCTTC
TRBV5-1	-	TRBJ2-6	-	CASSFDGATGPGANVLTF	TGCGCCAGCAGCTTTGATGGGGCCACCGGGCCTGGGGCCAACGTCCTGACTTTC
TRBV29-1	-	TRBJ2-1	TRBD1	CSGADRVYNEQFF	TGCAGCGGGGCGGACAGGGTCTACAATGAGCAGTTCTTC
TRBV19	-	TRBJ1-5	-	CASSITGARDNQPQHF	TGTGCCAGTAGTATAACCGGGGCCAGGGACAATCAGCCCCAGCATTTT
TRBV2	-	TRBJ2-6	-	CATRQSGANVLTF	TGTGCCACCCGACAGTCTGGGGCCAACGTCCTGACTTTC
TRBV29-1	-	TRBJ2-3	-	CSVDLSDTQYF	TGCAGCGTTGATTTGTCAGATACGCAGTATTTT
TRBV5-7	few	TRBJ1-2	-	CASSLAVPPSGSVYGYTF	TGTGCCAGCAGCTTGGCCGTCCCACCCTCGGGGAGCGTCTATGGCTACACCTTC
TRBV6-5	-	TRBJ1-5	-	CASRTQMAGQPQHF	TGTGCCAGCAGAACGCAGATGGCCGGTCAGCCCCAGCATTTT
TRBV30	few	TRBJ1-1	-	CAWTARGYSVPKAFF	TGTGCCTGGACCGCTCGTGGTTATTCGGTGCCGAAGGCTTTCTTT
TRBV6-6	-	TRBJ2-5	-	CASSYETLMETQYF	TGTGCCAGCAGTTACGAGACATTAATGGAGACCCAGTACTTC
TRBV30	once	TRBJ2-5	TRBD1	CAWGGQGPQETQYF	TGTGCCTGGGGTGGACAGGGTCCCCAAGAGACCCAGTACTTC
TRBV30	few	TRBJ2-7	-	CAWSVGAYEQYF	TGTGCCTGGAGTGTAGGGGCCTACGAGCAGTACTTC
TRBV29-1	few	TRBJ2-1	-	CSVEGGPFYNEQFF	TGCAGCGTTGAAGGTGGCCCGTTCTACAATGAGCAGTTCTTC
TRBV19	few	TRBJ1-1	-	CASSIRDEAFF	TGTGCCAGTAGTATCCGGGACGAAGCTTTCTTT
TRBV10-3	-	TRBJ2-4	-	CAISAGEGNIQYF	TGTGCCATCAGTGCAGGGGAAGGTAACATTCAGTACTTC
TRBV5-6	few	TRBJ2-6	-	CASSPTGANVLTF	TGTGCCAGCAGTCCGACTGGGGCCAACGTCCTGACTTTC
TRBV5-6	-	TRBJ1-5	-	CAWHQPQHF	TGTGCGTGGCATCAGCCCCAGCATTTT